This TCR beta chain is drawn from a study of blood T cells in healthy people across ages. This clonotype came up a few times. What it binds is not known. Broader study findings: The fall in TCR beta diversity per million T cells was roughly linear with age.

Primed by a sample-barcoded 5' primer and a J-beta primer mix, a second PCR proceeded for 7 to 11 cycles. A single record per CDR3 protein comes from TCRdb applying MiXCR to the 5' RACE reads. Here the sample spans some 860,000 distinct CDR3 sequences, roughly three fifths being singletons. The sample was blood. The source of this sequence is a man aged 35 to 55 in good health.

CDR3 DNA: TGCGCCAGCAGCCACCGGAAGGCCGGGACTAGCGGCTACGAGCAGTACTTC. This gives the protein CASSHRKAGTSGYEQYF. The chain carries TRBV4-1 and TRBJ2-5; TRBD2 agrees at 11 bases. The J call is doubtful: the DNA matches TRBJ2-7 better. The germline CDR1 and CDR2 sequences are MGHRA and YSYEKL. The CDR3 has 17 amino acids.